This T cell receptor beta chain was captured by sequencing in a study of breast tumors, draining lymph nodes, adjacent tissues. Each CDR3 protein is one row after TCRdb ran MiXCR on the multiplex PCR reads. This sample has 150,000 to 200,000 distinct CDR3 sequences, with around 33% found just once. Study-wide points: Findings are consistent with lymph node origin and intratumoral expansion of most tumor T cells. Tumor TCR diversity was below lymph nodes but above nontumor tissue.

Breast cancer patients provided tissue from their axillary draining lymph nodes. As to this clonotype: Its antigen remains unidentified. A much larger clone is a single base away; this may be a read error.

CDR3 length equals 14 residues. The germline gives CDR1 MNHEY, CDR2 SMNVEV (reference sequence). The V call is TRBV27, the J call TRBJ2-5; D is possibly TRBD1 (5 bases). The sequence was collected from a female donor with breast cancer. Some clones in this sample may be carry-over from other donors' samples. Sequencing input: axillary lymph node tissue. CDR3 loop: CASSARQRQETQCF. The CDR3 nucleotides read TGTGCCAGCAGTGCCCGACAGCGCCAAGAGACCCAGTGCTTC.